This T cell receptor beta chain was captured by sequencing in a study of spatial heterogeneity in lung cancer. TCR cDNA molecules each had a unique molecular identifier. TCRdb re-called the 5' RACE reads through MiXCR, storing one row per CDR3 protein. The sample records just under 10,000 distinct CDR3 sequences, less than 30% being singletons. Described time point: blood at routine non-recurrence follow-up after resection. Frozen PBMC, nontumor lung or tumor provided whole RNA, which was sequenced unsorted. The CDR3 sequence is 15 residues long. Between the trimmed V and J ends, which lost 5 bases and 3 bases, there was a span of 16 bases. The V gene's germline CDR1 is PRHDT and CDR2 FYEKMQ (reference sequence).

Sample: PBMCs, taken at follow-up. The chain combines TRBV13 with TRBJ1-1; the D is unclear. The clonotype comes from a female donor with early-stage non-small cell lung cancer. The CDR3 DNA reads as TGTGCCAGCAGCCCTGTCGGAGGTAGGCACACTGAAGCTTTCTTT. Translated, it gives CASSPVGGRHTEAFF.